The 30 T cell receptor beta chains in this list originate from one sample, sequenced in a study of Ad26.COV2.S vaccination and SARS-CoV-2 variants. As for treatment: around 19 received Ad26.COV2.S at low or high dose, single or two shots; about 5 received placebo; per-sample allocation not given. It was on day 63 after the first vaccine or placebo injection that samples were taken. Clones were read by immunoSEQ multiplex PCR, and TCRdb kept only the in-frame ones, dropping some. The data show about 480,000 clones, with around 85% seen just once and around 13% held by the top ten. Sequences were derived from peripheral blood, sampled in a trial of Ad26.COV2.S vaccine versus placebo. These receptors came from a person aged 18-60 years who received the Ad26.COV2.S COVID-19 vaccine or a placebo.

The genes are TRBV7-8 and TRBJ1-1; the D gene is possibly TRBD1 (5 bases). V was clipped by 4 bases and J by 2 bases, with 11 bases between them. Germline V gene sequence: CDR1 SGHVS, CDR2 FQNEAQ. The CDR3 spans 14 residues. For the CDR3, the DNA is TGTGCCAGCAGCTACCCGGGGCCAAACACTGAAGCTTTCTTT. Encoded protein: CASSYPGPNTEAFF.

This clone appeared once. The gene calls are TRBV6-1 and TRBJ2-1; 9 nucleotides line up with TRBD2. Germline V CDR1 and CDR2: MNHNS, SASEGT. Trimming at V came to 10 bases and at J to 3 bases, leaving 7 bases not matched to a gene. CDR3 length: 14 residues. CDR3: CATQGAGGYNEQFF. In DNA form, the CDR3 reads TGTGCCACCCAAGGAGCGGGAGGCTACAATGAGCAGTTCTTC.

The genes are TRBV9 and TRBJ1-1; D is perhaps TRBD1 (5 bases). Per the germline V gene, CDR1 is SGDLS and CDR2 is YYNGEE. The CDR3 contains 13 residues. V was shortened by 2 bases and J by 5 bases, with 10 bases between the two germline ends. The CDR3 loop reads CASSVRGGTEAFF. In DNA form, the CDR3 reads TGTGCCAGCAGCGTTAGGGGTGGGACTGAAGCTTTCTTT.

In its sample, this clone was seen a few times. One end of the junction varies from germline; a read error may be responsible. The chain joins TRBV5-6 to TRBJ1-4; D may be TRBD1 (5 bases). The CDR3 extends over 13 amino acids. Germline V lookup: CDR1 SGHDT, CDR2 YYEEEE. The CDR3 region has the DNA TGTGCCAGCAGCTTGGCCGGCCCAGGACAAGCAGTTTTT. This gives the protein CASSLAGPGQAVF. The variable domain in full, completed from reference TRBV5-6 and TRBJ1-4, reads DAGVTQSPTHLIKTRGQQVTLRCSPKSGHDTVSWYQQALGQGPQFIFQYYEEEERQRGNFPDRFSGHQFPNYSSELNVNALLLGDSALYLCASSLAGPGQAVFGSGTQLSVL.

The chain uses TRBV3-1 (or the pseudogene TRBV3-2) and TRBJ2-7, with TRBD2 matching 7 bases. Germline CDR1 is LGHDT and CDR2 is YNNKEL (reference sequence). With V trimmed by 4 bases and J by 5 bases, 2 bases remained unmatched. The CDR3 length is 12 residues. Here the CDR3 reads CASSPGLNEQYF. Here the CDR3 DNA reads TGTGCCAGCAGCCCGGGACTAAACGAGCAGTACTTC.

The rearrangement joins TRBV3-1 (or the pseudogene TRBV3-2) to TRBJ2-5; the match to TRBD2 covers 11 bases. After removal of 2 bases from V and 4 bases from J, the junction contained 6 bases not matched to a gene. The CDR3 sequence is 16 residues long. Germline loops: CDR1 LGHDT, CDR2 YNNKEL (reference sequence). The CDR3 reads CASSQRPTSGRETQYF. DNA of the CDR3: TGTGCCAGCAGCCAACGACCCACTAGCGGGAGAGAGACCCAGTACTTC.

The genes are TRBV2 and TRBJ2-7; D is unclear. Germline V gene lookup returns CDR1 SNHLY and CDR2 FYNNEI. V gave up 7 bases and J gave up 3 bases, with 10 bases separating them. The CDR3 has 12 amino acids. CDR3 DNA sequence: TGTGCCAGCATAGGGAAGGTCTACGAGCAGTACTTC. The encoded protein is CASIGKVYEQYF.

This clone was detected only once. This chain joins TRBV29-1 and TRBJ2-5, with 8 bases lining up with TRBD2. Germline trimming cut 7 bases from V and 5 bases from J; bases unmatched to any gene: 6. Germline loops: CDR1 SQVTM, CDR2 ANQGSEA. The CDR3 contains 12 residues. The CDR3 region has the DNA TGCAGCGCCGGGGGGGCGGCGGAGACCCAGTACTTC. It yields the protein CSAGGAAETQYF.

The chain carries TRBV6-1 and TRBJ1-1; D is undetermined. The germline V and J ends were trimmed by 5 bases and 4 bases, with 11 bases remaining between them. The CDR3 runs to 13 residues. The germline V gene encodes CDR1 MNHNS and CDR2 SASEGT. The CDR3 spells CASSLESLTEAFF. The CDR3 region has the DNA TGTGCCAGCAGTCTGGAGAGCCTCACTGAAGCTTTCTTT.

This clone was observed once. V gene TRBV15 combines with J gene TRBJ2-2; D might be TRBD2 (6 bases). The CDR3 covers 13 residues. CDR1 is LNHNV, CDR2 YYDKDF, per germline (reference sequence). Between the trimmed V and J ends, which lost 4 bases and 7 bases, there was a span of 10 bases. CDR3 DNA: TGTGCCACCAGCACCAGACTAGGCGGGGAGCTGTTTTTT. It yields the protein CATSTRLGGELFF.

V and J are TRBV30 and TRBJ2-7; 11 positions agree with TRBD2. The V segment lost 1 base and the J segment 4 bases; nucleotides outside the gene matches: 3. This CDR3 comprises 14 residues. Germline CDR1 GTSNPN, CDR2 SVGIG (reference sequence). This CDR3 is CAWSGGLAAYEQYF. The DNA for the CDR3 is TGTGCCTGGAGTGGGGGACTAGCGGCATACGAGCAGTACTTC.

V usage is TRBV7-9 and J usage is TRBJ2-3, with D perhaps matching TRBD1 (6 bases). The germline gives CDR1 SEHNR, CDR2 FQNEAQ (reference sequence). The V end lost 5 bases, the J end lost 1 base, and 16 bases lay between the germline ends. The CDR3 covers 16 residues. Here the CDR3 DNA reads TGTGCCAGCAGCCGGATAGGGGGTGCAGGCACAGATACGCAGTATTTT. Amino acid sequence: CASSRIGGAGTDTQYF.

V and J are TRBV10-3 and TRBJ2-3, with D maybe TRBD1 (6 bases). The CDR3 loop spans 14 amino acids. Germline CDR1 ENHRY, CDR2 SYGVKD. V was cut by 6 bases and J by 5 bases, with 15 bases left in between. DNA of the CDR3: TGTGCCATCAGGAACAGGGAAGCGCGAGATACGCAGTATTTT. Encoded protein: CAIRNREARDTQYF.

The chain combines TRBV6-1 with TRBJ1-1; 7 nucleotides line up with TRBD1. J lost 7 bases, V lost 0 bases, and 2 bases had no gene match. Germline lookup yields CDR1 MNHNS and CDR2 SASEGT. This CDR3 has 13 amino acids. The CDR3 sequence is CASSEARDSEAFF. The CDR3 region has the DNA TGTGCCAGCAGTGAAGCGCGGGACAGTGAAGCTTTCTTT.

V gene TRBV30 combines with J gene TRBJ1-6, with D unresolved. The V and J ends lost 4 bases and 8 bases respectively, with 15 bases between them. The CDR3 sequence is 14 residues long. Germline V lookup: CDR1 GTSNPN, CDR2 SVGIG (reference sequence). The CDR3 DNA is TGTGCCTGGACACCGACCGGGCCCTATTCACCCCTCCACTTT. It specifies CAWTPTGPYSPLHF.

The chain carries TRBV9 and TRBJ2-1; D uncertain. With 3 bases removed from V and 1 base from J, the gap between germline ends came to 8 bases. Germline V gene sequence: CDR1 SGDLS, CDR2 YYNGEE. The CDR3 is 14 amino acids. CDR3 amino acids: CASSAGSSYNEQFF. DNA of the CDR3: TGTGCCAGCAGCGCCGGATCTTCCTACAATGAGCAGTTCTTC.

V gene TRBV24-1 combines with J gene TRBJ2-1, with 7 bases fitting TRBD2. V was clipped by 4 bases and J by 9 bases; unmatched bases: 2. CDR3 size: 12 residues. In germline, CDR1 is KGHDR, CDR2 SFDVKD. CDR3 sequence reads: CATSERTSEQFF. In DNA form, the CDR3 reads TGTGCCACCAGTGAGAGGACTAGTGAGCAGTTCTTC.

The chain has TRBV27 and TRBJ2-7; 10 bases are a match to TRBD2. Trimming cost V 0 bases and J 2 bases; bases outside gene matches: 4. CDR3 length equals 16 residues. The germline CDR1 and CDR2 sequences are MNHEY and SMNVEV (reference sequence). CDR3 amino acids: CASSLSLAGDAYEQYF. CDR3 bases: TGTGCCAGCAGTTTATCCCTAGCGGGAGACGCCTACGAGCAGTACTTC.

This chain joins TRBV5-4 and TRBJ2-7, with 8 bases that match TRBD2. In germline, CDR1 is SGHNT, CDR2 YYREEE (reference sequence). The length of the CDR3 is 14 residues. The junction had 4 bases not matched to a gene; V was cut back by 0 bases and J by 5 bases. The CDR3 nucleotides are TGTGCCAGCAGCTTGGGGACTAGCCGTGACGAGCAGTACTTC. Protein: CASSLGTSRDEQYF.

Turning to this clone: One end of the junction fails to match germline, which may point to a read error. The chain combines TRBV25-1 with TRBJ1-6; D gene ambiguous. This CDR3 is 13 amino acids long. CDR1 MGHDK and CDR2 SYGVNS come from the germline V gene. In DNA form, the CDR3 reads TGTGCCAGCAGCGAATTTGGGAATTCACCCCTCCACTTT. The encoded protein is CASSEFGNSPLHF.

The V call is TRBV19, the J call TRBJ1-2, with D unclear. CDR1 LNHDA and CDR2 SQIVND come from the germline V gene (reference sequence). Deletions cut 3 bases from V and 4 bases from J, with 6 bases between. The CDR3 sequence is 12 residues long. The chain's CDR3 is CASSIPGYGYTF. The CDR3 DNA follows: TGTGCCAGTAGTATCCCAGGCTATGGCTACACCTTC. Combining the CDR3 with reference TRBV19 and TRBJ1-2 gives the whole variable domain DGGITQSPKYLFRKEGQNVTLSCEQNLNHDAMYWYRQDPGQGLRLIYYSQIVNDFQKGDIAEGYSVSREKKESFPLTVTSAQKNPTAFYLCASSIPGYGYTFGSGTRLTVV.

In DNA form, the CDR3 reads TGCGCCAGCAGAGGGACAGGGTTCTACGAGCAGTACTTC. Its translation: CASRGTGFYEQYF. The chain couples TRBV5-1 to TRBJ2-7; 9 nucleotides match TRBD1. Germline trimming cut 5 bases from V and 3 bases from J; bases unmatched to any gene: 3. The CDR3 runs to 13 residues. In germline, CDR1 is SGHRS, CDR2 YFSETQ.

Remarks on this clone: Other DNA variants within this sample encode the same CDR3. This chain links TRBV7-9 with TRBJ2-7; 9 bases align to TRBD1. The CDR3 loop spans 13 amino acids. The V and J ends lost 4 bases and 4 bases, in that order; junction bases with no gene match: 2. CDR1 SEHNR and CDR2 FQNEAQ come from the germline V gene (reference sequence). In nucleotides, the CDR3 is TGTGCCAGCAGCTGGGGACAGGGATACGAGCAGTACTTC. This sequence encodes CASSWGQGYEQYF.

V usage is TRBV28 and J usage is TRBJ2-3; D not resolved. The CDR3 totals 15 residues. Germline-derived CDR1 and CDR2 are MDHEN and SYDVKM. Trimming pared 5 bases from V and 2 bases from J, leaving 14 bases between. Here the CDR3 reads CASSTRSLYTDTQYF. In DNA form, the CDR3 reads TGTGCCAGCAGTACAAGAAGCCTTTACACAGATACGCAGTATTTT.

The chain has TRBV7-9 and TRBJ1-4; D is undetermined. Trimming pared 2 bases from V and 0 bases from J, leaving 1 base between. Germline lookup yields CDR1 SEHNR and CDR2 FQNEAQ (reference sequence). The CDR3 runs to 13 residues. CDR3 sequence reads: CASSLTTNEKLFF. The CDR3 DNA reads TGTGCCAGCAGCTTAACAACTAATGAAAAACTGTTTTTT.

The V and J genes are TRBV28 and TRBJ2-2; D uncertain. Germline CDR1 reads MDHEN; CDR2 reads SYDVKM. Trimming took off 1 base at V and 6 bases at J, with 6 bases between the two ends. The CDR3 has 13 amino acids. CDR3 DNA sequence: TGTGCCAGCAGTTTATTGTCACCCGGGGAGCTGTTTTTT. It translates to CASSLLSPGELFF.

Only one count was recorded for this clone. The CDR3 is CATRGTGGPPGELFF. The CDR3 bases are TGTGCCACCAGAGGGACGGGAGGGCCTCCCGGGGAGCTGTTTTTT. This chain uses TRBV15 with TRBJ2-2; 8 bases fit TRBD2. The CDR3 has 15 residues. Germline loops: CDR1 LNHNV, CDR2 YYDKDF (reference sequence). Trimming took 6 bases from V and 6 from J; bases not matched to a gene: 9.

This chain links TRBV30 with TRBJ2-2; TRBD2 matches at 9 bases. Germline loops: CDR1 GTSNPN, CDR2 SVGIG (reference sequence). V was clipped by 8 bases and J by 5 bases; unmatched bases: 6. The CDR3 spans 13 residues. This CDR3 is CAASGITTGELFF. DNA of the CDR3: TGTGCCGCTAGCGGGATTACGACCGGGGAGCTGTTTTTT.

The chain couples TRBV6-5 to TRBJ2-2; 11 nucleotides agree with TRBD2. CDR1 and CDR2 from the germline V gene are MNHEY and SVGAGI. The CDR3 runs to 16 residues. Unmatched junction bases numbered 8, after V lost 4 bases and J lost 7 bases. CDR3 region: CASSSRLAGFHGELFF. The CDR3 nucleotides are TGTGCCAGCAGTTCAAGACTAGCGGGATTTCACGGGGAGCTGTTTTTT.

J is TRBJ1-5 and V is TRBV5-6; possible D gene TRBD1, 5 bases. Germline CDR1 and CDR2: SGHDT and YYEEEE. There are 15 residues in the CDR3. The V and J ends lost 4 bases and 0 bases respectively, with 11 bases between them. The CDR3 reads CASSKMDTSNQPQHF. DNA for the CDR3: TGTGCCAGCAGCAAGATGGACACTAGCAATCAGCCCCAGCATTTT.